This T cell receptor (beta chain) derives from a study of blood T cells in healthy people across ages. Study-level findings and limits: Long-lived and aged donors differed, with more naive CD4+ cells and higher diversity in the long-lived. Bulk PBMC profiling left naive and antigen-experienced comparisons inconclusive.

Healthy Caucasian individuals from Russia aged about 6 to 95 served as donors. This clonotype came up a few times. Its antigen is unidentified. With a J-beta primer mix and a sample-barcoded 5' primer, a second PCR ran about 6 to 11 cycles. TCRdb reprocessed the 5' RACE reads via MiXCR and lists one record per CDR3 protein. The sample includes approximately 940,000 distinct CDR3 sequences, about 48% seen only once; the top ten take around 15%. The germline gives CDR1 MNHNY, CDR2 SVGAGI (reference sequence). This CDR3 is 15 amino acids long. The V end was cut by 7 bases, the J end by 0 bases, with 13 bases between.

This TCR was recovered from a man aged 25 to 40 in good health. J is TRBJ2-1 and V is TRBV6-6; the D is unclear. The sample was blood. The CDR3 DNA reads TGTGCCAGCACCCAGCAGATGGGCTCCTACAATGAGCAGTTCTTC. Its translation is CASTQQMGSYNEQFF.